What follows are 19 T cell receptor beta chains derived from one specimen sequenced in a study of cytomegalovirus exposure and HLA in healthy donors. Amplification used 60 Vbeta primers and 13 Jbeta primers. Assay used: immunoSEQ multiplex PCR; TCRdb lists only in-frame clones, some missing. Here the sample spans approximately 67,000 clones, approximately 67% being singletons. Sequences were obtained from PBMCs. The source of these receptors is a woman aged 25-40 years in good health and CMV-seronegative.

There are a few counts of this clone. The chain carries TRBV2 and TRBJ1-5; TRBD1 agrees at 8 bases. The J segment lost 5 bases and the V segment lost 6 bases, leaving 9 bases of the junction unmatched. The CDR3 runs 15 residues. The germline V gene encodes CDR1 SNHLY and CDR2 FYNNEI. The CDR3 DNA reads as TGTGCCAGCAGCCCGGGACAGGCATCGCATCAGCCCCAGCATTTT. Translated: CASSPGQASHQPQHF.

V and J are TRBV5-1 and TRBJ1-1; TRBD1 matches at 9 bases. Germline CDR1 SGHRS, CDR2 YFSETQ. Trimming removed 4 bases from V and 0 bases from J; junction bases left unmatched: 4. This CDR3 is 15 amino acids long. CDR3: CASSAGQGMNTEAFF. The CDR3, as DNA: TGCGCCAGCAGCGCGGGACAGGGTATGAACACTGAAGCTTTCTTT. The whole variable domain, filled in from reference TRBV5-1 and TRBJ1-1, reads KAGVTQTPRYLIKTRGQQVTLSCSPISGHRSVSWYQQTPGQGLQFLFEYFSETQRNKGNFPGRFSGRQFSNSRSEMNVSTLELGDSALYLCASSAGQGMNTEAFFGQGTRLTVV.

The V and J genes are TRBV27 and TRBJ1-4, with D perhaps matching TRBD1 (5 bases). Germline loops: CDR1 MNHEY, CDR2 SMNVEV (reference sequence). The V gene lost 7 bases and the J gene lost 4 bases, with 10 bases spanning the gap. This CDR3 is 13 amino acids long. In nucleotides, the CDR3 is TGTGCCAGCACCAGCCAGGGTAATGAAAAACTGTTTTTT. Its protein product is CASTSQGNEKLFF.

The rearrangement links TRBV7-2 to TRBJ1-6; D is perhaps TRBD1 (6 bases). CDR1 and CDR2 from the germline V gene are SGHTA and FQGNSA. This CDR3 region has 17 residues. The V and J ends lost 5 bases and 7 bases respectively, with 21 bases between them. The CDR3 region has the DNA TGTGCCAGCAGCGAGTCCCGTACAGGGTTGGGAAATTCACCCCTCCACTTT. This encodes CASSESRTGLGNSPLHF.

This chain uses TRBV19 with TRBJ2-1, with TRBD2 matching over 8 bases. V shed 8 bases, J shed 8 bases, and the junction held 14 bases outside the gene matches. CDR3 length equals 15 residues. Germline lookup yields CDR1 LNHDA and CDR2 SQIVND (reference sequence). Here the CDR3 reads CASEKAGAGRDEQFF. CDR3 coding DNA: TGTGCCAGTGAAAAAGCGGGGGCCGGGAGGGATGAGCAGTTCTTC.

The J gene is TRBJ2-5, the V gene TRBV10-3, with 10 bases lining up with TRBD2. Germline lookup yields CDR1 ENHRY and CDR2 SYGVKD. Unmatched junction bases numbered 3, after V lost 6 bases and J lost 2 bases. The CDR3 extends over 14 amino acids. The DNA of the CDR3 is TGTGCCATCAGGAGCGGGGGGGAACAAGAGACCCAGTACTTC. It encodes CAIRSGGEQETQYF.

CDR3 amino acids: CASSQDPNGELFF. In nucleotides, the CDR3 is TGCGCCAGCAGCCAAGATCCGAACGGTGAACTGTTTTTT. This chain connects TRBV4-3 to TRBJ1-4; D unresolved. Trimming removed 0 bases at V and 12 bases at J, with 11 bases between. CDR1 and CDR2 from the germline V gene are LGHNA and YSLEER. There are 13 residues in the CDR3.

This clone was seen more than once but under ten times. The J gene is TRBJ2-7, the V gene TRBV2; tentative D call: TRBD1 (6 bases). CDR1 and CDR2 (germline): SNHLY, FYNNEI. Deletions cut 6 bases from V and 3 bases from J, with 9 bases between. The CDR3 runs 12 residues. For the CDR3, the DNA is TGTGCCAGCAGGCTGACAGGCTACGAGCAGTACTTC. Protein sequence: CASRLTGYEQYF.

The chain carries TRBV6-1 and TRBJ1-1; D is undetermined. With 8 bases removed from V and 1 base from J, the gap between germline ends came to 11 bases. The CDR3 length is 13 residues. Looked up from germline, CDR1 is MNHNS and CDR2 is SASEGT. CDR3 nucleotides: TGTGCCAGCCCAAGGCCGGGGAACACTGAAGCTTTCTTT. Its protein is CASPRPGNTEAFF.

The sample holds a few counts of this clone. The chain combines TRBV11-2 with TRBJ2-1, with unresolved D. The CDR3 is made up of 13 amino acids. Germline V CDR1 and CDR2: SGHAT, FQNNGV. Trimming pared 5 bases from V and 4 bases from J, leaving 9 bases between. This CDR3 is CASSTRRYNEQFF. For the CDR3, the DNA is TGTGCCAGCAGCACCCGGAGATACAATGAGCAGTTCTTC.

This clone was detected only a few times. CDR3 DNA: TGTGCCAGCAGTCCGGGACAGGGGATTGATACGCAGTATTTT. Translated: CASSPGQGIDTQYF. The V call is TRBV6-5, the J call TRBJ2-3, with 10 bases fitting TRBD1. The CDR3 sequence is 14 residues long. Germline V gene lookup returns CDR1 MNHEY and CDR2 SVGAGI. J was trimmed by 6 bases and V by 5 bases; bases with no gene match: 5.

The J gene is TRBJ1-1, the V gene TRBV19; D may be TRBD1 (5 bases). Between the trimmed V and J ends, which lost 1 base and 0 bases, there was a span of 9 bases. There are 15 residues in the CDR3. Germline CDR1 reads LNHDA; CDR2 reads SQIVND (reference sequence). In DNA form, the CDR3 reads TGTGCCAGTAGTATAGCGGCAGGGATGAACACTGAAGCTTTCTTT. Translated: CASSIAAGMNTEAFF.

The chain recombines TRBV6-6 with TRBJ1-6, with 7 nucleotides matching TRBD1. Germline V gene lookup returns CDR1 MNHNY and CDR2 SVGAGI (reference sequence). This CDR3 region has 15 residues. The ends lost 0 bases at V and 9 bases at J; junction bases unmatched: 5. CDR3 sequence (DNA): TGTGCCAGCAGTTACTCTCGCCAGGGGGTTTCACCCCTCCACTTT. Translated, it gives CASSYSRQGVSPLHF.

The chain uses TRBV9 and TRBJ1-2; possible D gene TRBD1, 6 bases. Germline-derived CDR1 and CDR2 are SGDLS and YYNGEE. The CDR3 is made up of 17 amino acids. V dropped 4 bases and J dropped 2 bases, with 21 bases sitting between them. CDR3 DNA sequence: TGTGCCAGCAGCCCTCTCCGGGGGGGCGCCTTAAACTATGGCTACACCTTC. Its protein is CASSPLRGGALNYGYTF. Looking up the rest from reference TRBV9 and TRBJ1-2 gives the full variable domain: DSGVTQTPKHLITATGQRVTLRCSPRSGDLSVYWYQQSLDQGLQFLIQYYNGEERAKGNILERFSAQQFPDLHSELNLSSLELGDSALYFCASSPLRGGALNYGYTFGSGTRLTVV.

V usage is TRBV4-1 and J usage is TRBJ1-3; a possible D gene is TRBD1 (6 bases). This CDR3 has 15 residues. Germline lookup yields CDR1 MGHRA and CDR2 YSYEKL. V lost 3 bases to trimming and J lost 6 bases, with 15 bases between them. Written as DNA, the CDR3 is TGCGCCAGCAGCCACCTTACAGGGTCCGTAAACACCATATATTTT. Translating gives CASSHLTGSVNTIYF.

Details on this clone: A far larger clone is one nucleotide away, so this likely arose from a read error. The V and J genes are TRBV10-1 and TRBJ2-1; 9 bases agree with TRBD2. The CDR3 extends over 13 amino acids. The germline V gene encodes CDR1 WNHNN and CDR2 SYGVQD (reference sequence). CDR3 amino acids: CASPSGAWDEQLF. The CDR3 DNA reads TGCGCCAGCCCTAGCGGGGCTTGGGATGAGCAGCTCTTC.

The genes are TRBV11-3 and TRBJ2-1, with TRBD1 matching 7 bases. The CDR3 runs to 14 residues. CDR1 is SGHNT, CDR2 YENEEA, per germline. V trimming: 3 bases; J trimming: 5 bases; junction bases outside the gene matches: 4. CDR3 bases: TGTGCCAGCAGCTTTGGACAGGTTGACAATGAGCAGTTCTTC. Residues: CASSFGQVDNEQFF.

This clone came up a few times. This chain connects TRBV5-1 to TRBJ1-2; 10 bases line up with TRBD1. The CDR3 covers 13 residues. CDR1 SGHRS and CDR2 YFSETQ come from the germline V gene. Trimming removed 5 bases from V and 6 bases from J; junction bases left unmatched: 4. Here the CDR3 reads CASSTGTGDGYTF. Written as DNA, the CDR3 is TGCGCCAGCAGTACCGGGACAGGGGATGGCTACACCTTC.

The chain uses TRBV5-1 and TRBJ2-3, with D unclear. Germline V gene data show CDR1 as SGHRS and CDR2 as YFSETQ. The CDR3 is 14 amino acids. V was cut by 1 base and J by 6 bases, with 12 bases left in between. The CDR3 DNA sequence: TGCGCCAGCAGCTTGAGAGGAGCAACGGATACGCAGTATTTT. It specifies CASSLRGATDTQYF. The variable domain in full, completed from reference TRBV5-1 and TRBJ2-3, reads KAGVTQTPRYLIKTRGQQVTLSCSPISGHRSVSWYQQTPGQGLQFLFEYFSETQRNKGNFPGRFSGRQFSNSRSEMNVSTLELGDSALYLCASSLRGATDTQYFGPGTRLTVL.